These 26 T cell receptor beta chains share one sample of origin, sequenced in a study of beta chain features in type 1 diabetes. Every bit of the isolated RNA underwent reverse transcription, so sequencing read expressed TCRB transcripts. Clones were read by immunoSEQ multiplex PCR, and TCRdb kept only the in-frame ones, dropping some. The sample shows 300,000 or so clones, roughly 14% of them seen only once. For these TCRs, the target antigens are not known. Study-level results: Type 1 diabetes patients showed a moderate but significant shortening of TCRB CDR3s in all four CD4+ subsets.

The specimen was naive CD4+ T cells from blood. Receptors were obtained from a woman aged 18 to 35 with type 1 diabetes.

This clone was seen only a few times. The chain uses TRBV19 and TRBJ2-1, with 8 bases aligning to TRBD2. The CDR3 is 17 residues long. The germline V gene encodes CDR1 LNHDA and CDR2 SQIVND (reference sequence). J lost 8 bases, V lost 3 bases, and 15 bases had no gene match. In DNA form, the CDR3 reads TGTGCCAGTAGTATCTCTGGCGGGGGGACTAGGGACTATGAGCAGTTCTTC. Residues: CASSISGGGTRDYEQFF.

A few counts support this clone. The rearrangement links TRBV2 to TRBJ1-4, with 7 bases that match TRBD1. This CDR3 is built from 15 residues. Germline CDR1 is SNHLY and CDR2 is FYNNEI. J gave up 8 bases and V 0 bases, and 6 bases lay outside the gene matches. Here the CDR3 DNA reads TGTGCCAGCAGTGAAGCGACAGGGTTTGGGGAAAAACTGTTTTTT. It specifies CASSEATGFGEKLFF.

The gene calls are TRBV6-5 and TRBJ2-5; possible D gene TRBD2, 5 bases. Germline CDR1 and CDR2: MNHEY and SVGAGI. V lost 7 bases and J 5 bases, leaving 14 bases between the germline ends. The CDR3 consists of 13 residues. Here the CDR3 reads CASTPRADETQYF. The CDR3 DNA follows: TGTGCCAGCACCCCGAGGGCAGACGAGACCCAGTACTTC.

V gene TRBV18 combines with J gene TRBJ2-7, with D possibly TRBD1 on 5 matching bases. The V end was cut by 6 bases, the J end by 3 bases, with 15 bases between. Germline-derived CDR1 and CDR2 are KGHSH and LQKENI. The CDR3 has 14 amino acids. The CDR3 loop is CASSPQQAVYEQYF. The CDR3 bases are TGTGCCAGCTCTCCTCAACAGGCCGTCTACGAGCAGTACTTC. The variable domain in full, completed from reference TRBV18 and TRBJ2-7, reads NAGVMQNPRHLVRRRGQEARLRCSPMKGHSHVYWYRQLPEEGLKFMVYLQKENIIDESGMPKERFSAEFPKEGPSILRIQQVVRGDSAAYFCASSPQQAVYEQYFGPGTRLTVT.

The chain uses TRBV7-9 and TRBJ2-7; the D gene is possibly TRBD2 (5 bases). The CDR3 totals 16 residues. Trimming shortened V by 2 bases and J by 4 bases, and 18 bases separated the two germline ends. Germline V gene data show CDR1 as SEHNR and CDR2 as FQNEAQ (reference sequence). The CDR3 loop reads CASSLLHGEGWYEQYV. The CDR3 DNA reads as TGTGCCAGCAGCTTATTGCACGGTGAGGGCTGGTACGAGCAGTACGTC.

This clone came up a few times. V and J are TRBV29-1 and TRBJ1-5; 7 nucleotides align to TRBD1. The CDR3 runs to 14 residues. Per germline, CDR1 SQVTM and CDR2 ANQGSEA. V lost 4 bases and J lost 6; bases outside the gene matches: 9. This chain's CDR3 is CSVGTGLTGQPQHF. CDR3 in DNA: TGCAGCGTTGGGACAGGTCTGACGGGTCAGCCCCAGCATTTT.

The chain combines TRBV5-1 with TRBJ1-5; D is unresolved. Between the trimmed V and J ends, which lost 1 base and 3 bases, there was a span of 11 bases. CDR1 is SGHRS, CDR2 YFSETQ, per germline. CDR3 size: 15 residues. The CDR3 protein is CASSLSGNSNQPQHF. In DNA form, the CDR3 reads TGCGCCAGCAGCTTGAGCGGGAACTCCAATCAGCCCCAGCATTTT.

The rearrangement joins TRBV29-1 to TRBJ2-1, with 9 bases fitting TRBD2. Unmatched junction bases numbered 11, after V lost 5 bases and J lost 6 bases. This CDR3 has 15 amino acids. CDR1 is SQVTM and CDR2 is ANQGSEA in the germline V gene. The CDR3 sequence is CSVSSPSSGTNEQFF. CDR3 nucleotide sequence: TGCAGCGTTAGTTCCCCATCTAGCGGGACCAATGAGCAGTTCTTC.

The rearrangement uses TRBV7-2 and TRBJ2-1, with 8 bases identical to TRBD2. CDR1 is SGHTA and CDR2 is FQGNSA in the germline V gene. There are 12 residues in the CDR3. The J segment lost 16 bases and the V segment lost 4 bases, leaving 9 bases of the junction unmatched. The CDR3 DNA sequence: TGTGCCAGCAGCTCGCCGGGACTAGTATGTTTCTTC. This translates into CASSSPGLVCFF.

This clone was detected a few times. CDR3 amino acids: CASSVAAGSKGNEKLFF. For the CDR3, the DNA is TGTGCCAGCAGCGTAGCGGCGGGGTCAAAGGGTAATGAAAAACTGTTTTTT. The chain uses TRBV9 and TRBJ1-4; D ambiguous. Germline loops: CDR1 SGDLS, CDR2 YYNGEE. The CDR3 totals 17 residues. V gave up 0 bases and J gave up 4 bases, with 16 bases separating them.

The V call is TRBV28, the J call TRBJ2-6; tentative D call: TRBD2 (5 bases). The CDR3 contains 17 residues. Trimming removed 1 base at V and 2 bases at J, with 12 bases between. Germline CDR1 and CDR2: MDHEN and SYDVKM. CDR3 amino acids: CASSLLRVLAGANVLTF. DNA for the CDR3: TGTGCCAGCAGTTTATTGCGGGTCCTAGCTGGGGCCAACGTCCTGACTTTC.

This clone turned up a few times. This rearrangement joins TRBV27 to TRBJ2-7; 7 nucleotides match TRBD2. V lost 5 bases and J lost 6; bases outside the gene matches: 19. Germline CDR1 is MNHEY and CDR2 is SMNVEV (reference sequence). The CDR3 spans 17 residues. This CDR3 reads CASSPVGGEGPVAEQYV. In nucleotides, the CDR3 is TGTGCCAGCAGTCCAGTTGGAGGGGAGGGCCCGGTGGCCGAGCAGTACGTC.

The gene calls are TRBV5-1 and TRBJ2-3; 11 bases are shared with TRBD2. V gave up 4 bases and J gave up 6 bases; unmatched junction bases: 10. Looked up from germline, CDR1 is SGHRS and CDR2 is YFSETQ. The CDR3 runs to 16 residues. In DNA form, the CDR3 reads TGCGCCAGCAGCCTGCTGACTAGCGGGACGTACGATACGCAGTATTTT. Its translation is CASSLLTSGTYDTQYF.

CDR3 DNA sequence: TGTGCCAGTCGGTCGGGACAGGGTGGCACAGATACGCAGTATTTT. It encodes CASRSGQGGTDTQYF. J is TRBJ2-3 and V is TRBV19; TRBD1 matches at 9 bases. In germline, CDR1 is LNHDA, CDR2 SQIVND (reference sequence). V shed 8 bases, J shed 1 base, and the junction held 7 bases outside the gene matches. The CDR3 has 15 residues.

This clone was recorded a few times. This CDR3 is CASRPTGRANNEQFF. CDR3 coding DNA: TGTGCCAGCAGGCCAACGGGGAGGGCCAACAATGAGCAGTTCTTC. V and J are TRBV11-2 and TRBJ2-1; 7 bases are shared with TRBD2. V shed 6 bases, J shed 5 bases, and the junction held 10 bases outside the gene matches. The CDR3 extends over 15 amino acids. Germline V gene lookup returns CDR1 SGHAT and CDR2 FQNNGV.

This sequence joins TRBV27 and TRBJ2-2; D might be TRBD2 (5 bases). The length of the CDR3 is 15 residues. Trimming took off 4 bases at V and 6 bases at J, with 15 bases between the two ends. Per the germline V gene, CDR1 is MNHEY and CDR2 is SMNVEV (reference sequence). The CDR3 DNA reads TGTGCCAGCAGTTCCCTACGTGCCGGGGCCGGGGAGCTGTTTTTT. Its protein is CASSSLRAGAGELFF.

The V and J genes are TRBV28 and TRBJ1-5; D is unresolved. With 1 base removed from V and 0 bases from J, the gap between germline ends came to 4 bases. CDR1 is MDHEN, CDR2 SYDVKM, per germline. The CDR3 totals 14 residues. The CDR3 here is CASSLSISNQPQHF. CDR3 DNA: TGTGCCAGCAGTTTATCAATTAGCAATCAGCCCCAGCATTTT.

This chain uses TRBV14 with TRBJ2-1; 8 bases match TRBD2. CDR3 length: 19 residues. The junction had 19 bases not matched to a gene; V was cut back by 3 bases and J by 6 bases. Germline values: CDR1 SGHDN, CDR2 FVKESK. The CDR3 reads CASSHTGASGPRGSNEQFF. The CDR3 coding sequence is TGTGCCAGCAGCCACACCGGAGCTAGCGGGCCCCGAGGGTCCAATGAGCAGTTCTTC.

The chain employs TRBV7-8 and TRBJ2-1; 8 bases line up with TRBD2. Losses at the gene ends were 1 base for V and 0 bases for J; bases not matched to a gene: 8. CDR1 and CDR2 from the germline V gene are SGHVS and FQNEAQ. The CDR3 sequence is 18 residues long. Here the CDR3 reads CASSLGARREDSYNEQFF. DNA of the CDR3: TGTGCCAGCAGCTTAGGGGCGAGGCGGGAGGACTCCTACAATGAGCAGTTCTTC.

This clone was picked up a small number of times. The J gene is TRBJ2-3, the V gene TRBV30; D might be TRBD2 (5 bases). V was clipped by 1 base and J by 2 bases, with 10 bases between them. The germline CDR1 and CDR2 sequences are GTSNPN and SVGIG (reference sequence). The CDR3 covers 14 residues. The CDR3 coding sequence is TGTGCCTGGAGTGGGCGGGTGTCCACAGATACGCAGTATTTT. It codes for CAWSGRVSTDTQYF.

V usage is TRBV5-1 and J usage is TRBJ2-2, with 7 bases fitting TRBD2. J lost 6 bases, V lost 5 bases, and 13 bases had no gene match. Germline V gene lookup returns CDR1 SGHRS and CDR2 YFSETQ. The CDR3 is 16 residues long. CDR3 sequence (DNA): TGCGCCAGCAGAGCCCCCCTCGCGGGAGCAGCCGGGGAGCTGTTTTTT. It codes for CASRAPLAGAAGELFF.

The chain joins TRBV9 to TRBJ2-3; D is possibly TRBD2 (5 bases). CDR1 is SGDLS and CDR2 is YYNGEE in the germline V gene. Trimming took 4 bases from V and 5 from J, leaving 17 bases between them. The CDR3 is 15 amino acids. CDR3 amino acids: CASSPRWGDGDTQYF. The CDR3 DNA is TGTGCCAGCAGCCCGCGATGGGGAGACGGAGATACGCAGTATTTT.

The rearrangement joins TRBV10-3 to TRBJ1-1; D is ambiguous. The CDR3 runs 16 residues. Trimming removed 2 bases at V and 1 base at J, with 14 bases between. CDR1 and CDR2 from the germline V gene are ENHRY and SYGVKD. CDR3 residues: CAISEPDGLPNTEAFF. The CDR3 DNA is TGTGCCATCAGTGAGCCCGATGGCCTCCCGAACACTGAAGCTTTCTTT.

The genes are TRBV5-1 and TRBJ2-5; 10 positions agree with TRBD2. The length of the CDR3 is 14 residues. Germline V gene data show CDR1 as SGHRS and CDR2 as YFSETQ. V dropped 3 bases and J dropped 5; count of bases not matched to a gene: 4. CDR3: CASSSSGRGETQYF. In DNA, the CDR3 is TGCGCCAGCAGCTCTAGCGGGAGAGGTGAGACCCAGTACTTC.

The rearrangement joins TRBV7-3 to TRBJ2-6; no definite D call. V shed 3 bases and J shed 2 bases, with 2 bases lying between them. CDR3 length: 13 residues. The germline V gene encodes CDR1 SGHTA and CDR2 FQGTGA. CDR3 amino acids: CASSFAGANVLTF. The CDR3 DNA follows: TGTGCCAGCAGCTTCGCTGGGGCCAACGTCCTGACTTTC.

This clone was counted only a few times. V and J are TRBV6-1 and TRBJ2-7, with 8 positions matching TRBD1. Unmatched junction bases numbered 6, after V lost 5 bases and J lost 3 bases. CDR1 and CDR2 (germline): MNHNS, SASEGT. This CDR3 is 14 amino acids long. CDR3 DNA sequence: TGTGCCAGCAGTCGGAAGGGACAGGACTACGAGCAGTACTTC. Its protein is CASSRKGQDYEQYF.